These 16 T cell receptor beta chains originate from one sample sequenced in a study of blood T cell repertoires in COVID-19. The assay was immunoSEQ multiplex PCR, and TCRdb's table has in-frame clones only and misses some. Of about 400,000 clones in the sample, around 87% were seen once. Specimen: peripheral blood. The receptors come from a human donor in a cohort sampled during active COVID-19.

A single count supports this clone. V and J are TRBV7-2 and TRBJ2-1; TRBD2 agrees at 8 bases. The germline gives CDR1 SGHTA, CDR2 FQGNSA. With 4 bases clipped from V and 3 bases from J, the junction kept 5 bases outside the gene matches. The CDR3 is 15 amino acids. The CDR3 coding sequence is TGTGCCAGCAGCTCCCAAGCGGGAGACTACAATGAGCAGTTCTTC. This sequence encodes CASSSQAGDYNEQFF.

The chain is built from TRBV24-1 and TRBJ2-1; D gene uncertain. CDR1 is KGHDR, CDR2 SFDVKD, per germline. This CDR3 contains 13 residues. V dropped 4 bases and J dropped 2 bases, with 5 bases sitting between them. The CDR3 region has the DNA TGTGCCACCAGTGAAGACACCTACAATGAGCAGTTCTTC. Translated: CATSEDTYNEQFF.

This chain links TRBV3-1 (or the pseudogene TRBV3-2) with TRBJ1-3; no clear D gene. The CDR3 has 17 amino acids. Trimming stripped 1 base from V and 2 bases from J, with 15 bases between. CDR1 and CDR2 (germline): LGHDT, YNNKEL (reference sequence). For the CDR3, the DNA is TGTGCCAGCAGCCAAGGAAGACTGGCGAGAACTGGAAACACCATATATTTT. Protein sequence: CASSQGRLARTGNTIYF.

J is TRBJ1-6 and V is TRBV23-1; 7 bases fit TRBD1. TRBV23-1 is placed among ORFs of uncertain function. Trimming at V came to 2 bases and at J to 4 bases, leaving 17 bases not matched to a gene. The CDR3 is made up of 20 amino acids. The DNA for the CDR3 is TGCGCCAGCAGTCAAAAGCCGACCAAGGACAGGCTGACGTATAATTCACCCCTCCACTTT. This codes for CASSQKPTKDRLTYNSPLHF.

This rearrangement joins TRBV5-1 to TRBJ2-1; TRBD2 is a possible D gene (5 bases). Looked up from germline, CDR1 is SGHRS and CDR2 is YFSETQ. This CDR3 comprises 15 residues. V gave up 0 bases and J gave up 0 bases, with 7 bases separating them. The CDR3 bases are TGCGCCAGCAGCTTGGCGGGAAGCTCCTACAATGAGCAGTTCTTC. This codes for CASSLAGSSYNEQFF.

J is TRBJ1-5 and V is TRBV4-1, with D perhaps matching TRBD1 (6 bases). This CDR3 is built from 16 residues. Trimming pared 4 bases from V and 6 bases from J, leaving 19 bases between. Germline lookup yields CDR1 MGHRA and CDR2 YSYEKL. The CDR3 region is CASSPAWGGLGQPQHF. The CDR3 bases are TGCGCCAGCAGCCCCGCTTGGGGGGGCTTAGGTCAGCCCCAGCATTTT.

The CDR3 protein is CAISGGRANTGELFF. Here the CDR3 DNA reads TGTGCCATCAGTGGCGGGAGGGCTAACACCGGGGAGCTGTTTTTT. The chain carries TRBV10-3 and TRBJ2-2; 9 bases match TRBD2. The CDR3 runs to 15 residues. Germline assignment: CDR1 ENHRY and CDR2 SYGVKD. With 4 bases clipped from V and 2 bases from J, the junction kept 2 bases outside the gene matches.

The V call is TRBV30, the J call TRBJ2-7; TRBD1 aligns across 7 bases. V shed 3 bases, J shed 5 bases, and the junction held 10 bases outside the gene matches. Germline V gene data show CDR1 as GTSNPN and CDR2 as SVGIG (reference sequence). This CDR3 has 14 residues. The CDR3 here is CAWSLQTGIDEQYF. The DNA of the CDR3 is TGTGCCTGGAGCCTCCAGACAGGGATCGACGAGCAGTACTTC.

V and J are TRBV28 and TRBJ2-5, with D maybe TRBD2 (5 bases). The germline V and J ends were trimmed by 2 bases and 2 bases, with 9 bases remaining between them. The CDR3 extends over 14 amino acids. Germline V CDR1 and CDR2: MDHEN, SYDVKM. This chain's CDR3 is CASSLKAAQETQYF. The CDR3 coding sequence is TGTGCCAGCAGTTTAAAAGCGGCGCAAGAGACCCAGTACTTC.

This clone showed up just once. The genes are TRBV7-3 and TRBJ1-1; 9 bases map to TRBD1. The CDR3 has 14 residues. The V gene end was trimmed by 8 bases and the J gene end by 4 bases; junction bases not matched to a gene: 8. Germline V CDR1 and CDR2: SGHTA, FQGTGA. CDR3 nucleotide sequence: TGTGCCAGCCGATCACAGGGGGCGAGCACTGAAGCTTTCTTT. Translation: CASRSQGASTEAFF.

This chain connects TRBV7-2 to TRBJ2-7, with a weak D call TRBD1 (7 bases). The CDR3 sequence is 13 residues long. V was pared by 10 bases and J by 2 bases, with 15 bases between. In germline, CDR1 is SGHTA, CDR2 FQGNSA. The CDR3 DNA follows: TGTGCCACGAAGCAGGGGGAGGCCTACGAGCAGTACTTC. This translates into CATKQGEAYEQYF.

For the CDR3, the DNA is TGTGCCAGCACCGACCCCAGACAGGGGGCAAGAGAAGCTTTCTTT. It codes for CASTDPRQGAREAFF. The V and J genes are TRBV9 and TRBJ1-1; 10 bases map to TRBD1. CDR3 length: 15 residues. J was trimmed by 8 bases and V by 6 bases; bases with no gene match: 13. The germline gives CDR1 SGDLS, CDR2 YYNGEE.

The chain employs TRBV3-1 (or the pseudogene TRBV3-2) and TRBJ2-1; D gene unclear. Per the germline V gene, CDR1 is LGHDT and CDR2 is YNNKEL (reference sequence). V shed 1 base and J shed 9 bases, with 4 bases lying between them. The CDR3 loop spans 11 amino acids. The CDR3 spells CASSQAGEQFF. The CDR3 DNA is TGTGCCAGCAGCCAAGCGGGTGAGCAGTTCTTC.

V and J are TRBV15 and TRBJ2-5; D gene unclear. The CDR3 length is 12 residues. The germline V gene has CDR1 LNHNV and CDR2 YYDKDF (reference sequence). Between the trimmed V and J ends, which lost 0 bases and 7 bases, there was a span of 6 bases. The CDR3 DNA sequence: TGTGCCACCAGCAGAGAACGAGGGACCCAGTACTTC. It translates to CATSRERGTQYF. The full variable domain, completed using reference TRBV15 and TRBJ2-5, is DAMVIQNPRYQVTQFGKPVTLSCSQTLNHNVMYWYQQKSSQAPKLLFHYYDKDFNNEADTPDNFQSRRPNTSFCFLDIRSPGLGDTAMYLCATSRERGTQYFGPGTRLLVL.

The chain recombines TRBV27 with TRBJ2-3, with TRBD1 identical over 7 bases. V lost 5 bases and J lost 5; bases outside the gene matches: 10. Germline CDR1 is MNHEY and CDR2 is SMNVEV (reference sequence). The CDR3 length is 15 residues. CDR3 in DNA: TGTGCCAGCAGTCCCGCCAGGGGGATACAAGATACGCAGTATTTT. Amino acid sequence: CASSPARGIQDTQYF.

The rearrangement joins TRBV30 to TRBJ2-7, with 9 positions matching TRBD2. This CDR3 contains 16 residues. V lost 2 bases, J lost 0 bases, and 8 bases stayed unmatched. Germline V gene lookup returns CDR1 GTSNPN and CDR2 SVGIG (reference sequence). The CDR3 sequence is CAWSPRTSESSYEQYF. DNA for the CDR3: TGTGCCTGGAGTCCCCGGACTAGCGAGAGCTCCTACGAGCAGTACTTC.